This is a list of T cell receptor beta chains from one sample in a study of blood T cell repertoires in COVID-19. Sequencing used immunoSEQ multiplex PCR; TCRdb keeps in-frame clones, though not all of them. The sample has about 170,000 clones, roughly nine tenths seen once. The sample consisted of peripheral blood. These TCRs come from a man in his fifties or sixties with acute or convalescent COVID-19. CDR3s include the opening cysteine and the closing phenylalanine or tryptophan. Fields, in order: clone size, J gene, V gene, D gene, CDR3 protein, CDR3 DNA. A D gene is named only where the DNA matches it firmly. Clone size, where shown, is once, few, many, or a class for clones that have expanded.

clone size: NA; J gene: TRBJ1-2; V gene: TRBV7-3; D gene: NA; CDR3 protein: CASSLVPEGGGYTF; CDR3 DNA: TGTGCCAGCAGCTTAGTCCCGGAGGGTGGTGGCTACACCTTC
clone size: NA; J gene: TRBJ2-1; V gene: TRBV10-3; D gene: NA; CDR3 protein: CAISEADYRNEQFF; CDR3 DNA: TGTGCCATCTCAGAGGCTGACTACCGAAATGAGCAGTTCTTC
clone size: NA; J gene: TRBJ1-1; V gene: TRBV3-1/TRBV3-2; D gene: NA; CDR3 protein: CASSPPRSGVYTEAFF; CDR3 DNA: TGTGCCAGCAGCCCCCCCCGGAGCGGGGTGTACACTGAAGCTTTCTTT
clone size: NA; J gene: TRBJ2-3; V gene: TRBV27; D gene: NA; CDR3 protein: CASSLAGVDTQYF; CDR3 DNA: TGTGCCAGCAGTCTGGCGGGTGTAGATACGCAGTATTTT
clone size: NA; J gene: TRBJ2-1; V gene: TRBV29-1; D gene: NA; CDR3 protein: CSAGVNEQFF; CDR3 DNA: TGCAGCGCCGGGGTCAATGAGCAGTTCTTC
clone size: NA; J gene: TRBJ1-5; V gene: TRBV7-8; D gene: NA; CDR3 protein: CASSLTAYSSNQPQHF; CDR3 DNA: TGTGCCAGCAGCTTAACAGCCTACTCTAGCAATCAGCCCCAGCATTTT
clone size: once; J gene: TRBJ1-2; V gene: TRBV2; D gene: NA; CDR3 protein: CASSDSANYGYTF; CDR3 DNA: TGTGCCAGCAGTGACTCCGCTAACTATGGCTACACCTTC
clone size: NA; J gene: TRBJ2-5; V gene: TRBV25-1; D gene: TRBD2; CDR3 protein: CASTAWGGEETQYF; CDR3 DNA: TGTGCCAGCACCGCTTGGGGAGGGGAAGAGACCCAGTACTTC
clone size: NA; J gene: TRBJ1-2; V gene: TRBV30; D gene: NA; CDR3 protein: CAWSNGFGYGYTF; CDR3 DNA: TGTGCCTGGAGTAACGGGTTTGGCTATGGCTACACCTTC
clone size: NA; J gene: TRBJ1-5; V gene: TRBV7-8; D gene: NA; CDR3 protein: CASSLDSDQPQHF; CDR3 DNA: TGTGCCAGCAGCTTGGACAGCGATCAGCCCCAGCATTTT
clone size: NA; J gene: TRBJ1-2; V gene: TRBV11-2; D gene: TRBD1; CDR3 protein: CASSLGQYYGYTF; CDR3 DNA: TGTGCCAGCAGCTTGGGACAGTACTATGGCTACACCTTC
clone size: NA; J gene: TRBJ2-1; V gene: TRBV19; D gene: NA; CDR3 protein: CASSTRKRTAPYFEQFF; CDR3 DNA: TGTGCCAGTAGTACCCGAAAGCGGACGGCCCCCTATTTTGAGCAGTTCTTC
clone size: NA; J gene: TRBJ1-4; V gene: TRBV10-3; D gene: NA; CDR3 protein: CAISSAAGATNEKLFF; CDR3 DNA: TGTGCCATCAGTTCCGCCGCGGGAGCAACTAATGAAAAACTGTTTTTT
clone size: NA; J gene: TRBJ1-5; V gene: TRBV6-1; D gene: NA; CDR3 protein: CASSERGYGPQHF; CDR3 DNA: TGTGCCAGCAGTGAACGGGGTTATGGGCCCCAGCATTTT
clone size: once; J gene: TRBJ2-3; V gene: TRBV10-3; D gene: TRBD1; CDR3 protein: CAIRRTGDTDTQYF; CDR3 DNA: TGTGCCATCAGGCGGACAGGGGACACAGATACGCAGTATTTT
clone size: NA; J gene: TRBJ2-3; V gene: TRBV4-1; D gene: TRBD2; CDR3 protein: CASSQEFASSGRAYTDTQYF; CDR3 DNA: TGCGCCAGCAGCCAAGAGTTCGCCTCAAGCGGGAGGGCTTACACAGATACGCAGTATTTT
clone size: few; J gene: TRBJ1-1; V gene: TRBV28; D gene: NA; CDR3 protein: CASRISESEHPNTEAFF; CDR3 DNA: TGTGCCAGCAGGATAAGTGAAAGTGAACACCCGAACACTGAAGCTTTCTTT
clone size: NA; J gene: TRBJ2-2; V gene: TRBV30; D gene: TRBD2; CDR3 protein: CAQRTSGTGELFF; CDR3 DNA: TGTGCACAGCGGACTAGCGGCACCGGGGAGCTGTTTTTT
clone size: once; J gene: TRBJ2-3; V gene: TRBV29-1; D gene: TRBD2; CDR3 protein: CSVEDRYAGAGGHISTDTQYF; CDR3 DNA: TGCAGCGTTGAAGATCGGTACGCAGGAGCGGGGGGCCATATTAGCACAGATACGCAGTATTTT
clone size: NA; J gene: TRBJ1-5; V gene: TRBV7-2; D gene: TRBD1; CDR3 protein: CASSSGQGIFQPQHF; CDR3 DNA: TGTGCCAGCAGCTCTGGACAGGGAATTTTTCAGCCCCAGCATTTT
clone size: once; J gene: TRBJ1-6; V gene: TRBV28; D gene: NA; CDR3 protein: CASSPRTTYNSPLHF; CDR3 DNA: TGTGCCAGCAGTCCCCGGACTACCTATAATTCACCCCTCCACTTT
clone size: NA; J gene: TRBJ2-3; V gene: TRBV27; D gene: NA; CDR3 protein: CASSFPPGRDATDTQYF; CDR3 DNA: TGTGCCAGCAGTTTCCCTCCCGGGCGGGATGCCACAGATACGCAGTATTTT
clone size: once; J gene: TRBJ1-2; V gene: TRBV28; D gene: NA; CDR3 protein: CASRSHRGDGYTF; CDR3 DNA: TGTGCCAGCCGCTCCCACCGGGGGGATGGCTACACCTTC
clone size: NA; J gene: TRBJ2-1; V gene: TRBV5-6; D gene: TRBD2; CDR3 protein: CASSLLGGSSYNEQFF; CDR3 DNA: TGTGCCAGCAGCTTATTGGGCGGGAGCTCCTACAATGAGCAGTTCTTC
clone size: NA; J gene: TRBJ2-7; V gene: TRBV9; D gene: TRBD2; CDR3 protein: CASSVTSGSYEQYF; CDR3 DNA: TGTGCCAGCAGCGTAACTAGCGGGAGTTACGAGCAGTACTTC
clone size: NA; J gene: TRBJ1-1; V gene: TRBV29-1; D gene: TRBD1; CDR3 protein: CSARTGIDTEAFF; CDR3 DNA: TGCAGCGCACGGACAGGGATTGACACTGAAGCTTTCTTT
clone size: NA; J gene: TRBJ1-5; V gene: TRBV2; D gene: NA; CDR3 protein: CASRSGGNQPQHF; CDR3 DNA: TGTGCCAGCAGATCAGGCGGCAATCAGCCCCAGCATTTT
clone size: NA; J gene: TRBJ1-2; V gene: TRBV28; D gene: TRBD1; CDR3 protein: CASSEPGQGDYGYTF; CDR3 DNA: TGTGCCAGCAGTGAACCCGGACAGGGTGACTATGGCTACACCTTC
clone size: NA; J gene: TRBJ2-5; V gene: TRBV24-1; D gene: TRBD2; CDR3 protein: CATSNSRGSETQYF; CDR3 DNA: TGTGCCACCAGTAACTCGCGGGGGTCCGAGACCCAGTACTTC
clone size: NA; J gene: TRBJ2-5; V gene: TRBV27; D gene: NA; CDR3 protein: CASSFTGYQETQYF; CDR3 DNA: TGTGCCAGCAGTTTTACAGGGTACCAAGAGACCCAGTACTTC
clone size: NA; J gene: TRBJ2-5; V gene: TRBV19; D gene: NA; CDR3 protein: CASSYEETQYF; CDR3 DNA: TGTGCCAGTAGTTACGAGGAGACCCAGTACTTC
clone size: once; J gene: TRBJ1-5; V gene: TRBV6-6; D gene: TRBD1; CDR3 protein: CASIRDRGENQPQHF; CDR3 DNA: TGTGCCAGCATAAGGGACAGGGGGGAGAATCAGCCCCAGCATTTT
clone size: NA; J gene: TRBJ2-1; V gene: TRBV5-4; D gene: TRBD2; CDR3 protein: CASSLGLAGGPEQFF; CDR3 DNA: TGTGCCAGCAGCTTGGGGCTAGCGGGGGGGCCTGAGCAGTTCTTC
clone size: NA; J gene: TRBJ2-2; V gene: TRBV5-8; D gene: TRBD2; CDR3 protein: CASSLARLAGTGELFF; CDR3 DNA: TGTGCCAGCAGCTTGGCCAGGCTAGCGGGGACCGGGGAGCTGTTTTTT
clone size: NA; J gene: TRBJ1-2; V gene: TRBV7-2; D gene: NA; CDR3 protein: CASSQQGGGYTF; CDR3 DNA: TGTGCCAGCAGCCAACAGGGTGGGGGCTACACCTTC
clone size: NA; J gene: TRBJ1-1; V gene: TRBV3-1/TRBV3-2; D gene: NA; CDR3 protein: CASSRTEEEAFF; CDR3 DNA: TGTGCCAGCAGCCGAACGGAGGAGGAAGCTTTCTTT
clone size: NA; J gene: TRBJ2-2; V gene: TRBV11-3; D gene: NA; CDR3 protein: CASSGRGTNTGELFF; CDR3 DNA: TGTGCCAGCAGCGGTCGGGGGACGAACACCGGGGAGCTGTTTTTT
clone size: NA; J gene: TRBJ2-4; V gene: TRBV10-3; D gene: TRBD1; CDR3 protein: CAISEDRENIQYF; CDR3 DNA: TGTGCCATCAGTGAGGACAGGGAAAACATTCAGTACTTC